A selection of T cell receptor beta chains follows, all from one sample in a study of a mutant IDH1 vaccine in newly diagnosed glioma. The table came from immunoSEQ multiplex PCR; TCRdb's copy has only in-frame clones and leaves some out. The sample contains 50,000 to 65,000 clones, about 91% of which appear only once. These receptors' antigens are unknown. The source material was PBMCs, sampled from a glioma patient whose treatment included an IDH1 peptide vaccine. All receptors come from a man aged 50 or older with glioma. CDR3s include the opening cysteine and the closing phenylalanine or tryptophan. Fields, in order: CDR3 DNA, CDR3 protein, D gene, clone size, J gene, V gene, CDR3 length. D genes are given only for firm matches. Part of the rows lack a size; the others show once, few, many or a class for expanded clones.

cdr3_nt: TGTGCCAGCAGCGACCTCTTGACAGGAACGAACACCGGGGAGCTGTTTTTT
cdr3_aa: CASSDLLTGTNTGELFF
d_call: -
clone_size: -
j_call: TRBJ2-2
v_call: TRBV9
cdr3_length: 17

cdr3_nt: TGTGCCAGCAGAATTCAGGGAAGCAACACCGGGGAGCTGTTTTTT
cdr3_aa: CASRIQGSNTGELFF
d_call: -
clone_size: -
j_call: TRBJ2-2
v_call: TRBV28
cdr3_length: 15

cdr3_nt: TGTGCCAGCTCAACACGGGACGGAAGCACAGATACGCAGTATTTT
cdr3_aa: CASSTRDGSTDTQYF
d_call: -
clone_size: -
j_call: TRBJ2-3
v_call: TRBV18
cdr3_length: 15

cdr3_nt: TGTGCCAGCTTTAAAGAAGGCTATGGCTACACCTTC
cdr3_aa: CASFKEGYGYTF
d_call: -
clone_size: -
j_call: TRBJ1-2
v_call: TRBV9
cdr3_length: 12

cdr3_nt: TGTGCCAGTATACCAGAGCACTCCATGAACACTGAAGCTTTCTTT
cdr3_aa: CASIPEHSMNTEAFF
d_call: -
clone_size: few
j_call: TRBJ1-1
v_call: TRBV19
cdr3_length: 15

cdr3_nt: TGTGCCAGCAGTAGCGGGAGGAGGTTCGGCGATGAGCAGTTCTTC
cdr3_aa: CASSSGRRFGDEQFF
d_call: TRBD2
clone_size: few
j_call: TRBJ2-1
v_call: TRBV7-8
cdr3_length: 15

cdr3_nt: TGTGCCAGCAGCCAAACGGGACTAGCATTAAGGACTCAGAATGAGCAGTTCTTC
cdr3_aa: CASSQTGLALRTQNEQFF
d_call: TRBD2
clone_size: -
j_call: TRBJ2-1
v_call: TRBV14
cdr3_length: 18

cdr3_nt: TGTGCCAGCAGGGCCTTGGACAGGGGAGATGAAAAACTGTTTTTT
cdr3_aa: CASRALDRGDEKLFF
d_call: TRBD1
clone_size: -
j_call: TRBJ1-4
v_call: TRBV6-1
cdr3_length: 15

cdr3_nt: TGTGCCAGCAGCTTGGGACAGGGATACACTGAAGCTTTCTTT
cdr3_aa: CASSLGQGYTEAFF
d_call: TRBD1
clone_size: few
j_call: TRBJ1-1
v_call: TRBV11-2
cdr3_length: 14

cdr3_nt: TGTGCCAGCAGTTTAACTAGCGGGGGGGCAAGGACCGGGGAGCTGTTTTTT
cdr3_aa: CASSLTSGGARTGELFF
d_call: TRBD2
clone_size: -
j_call: TRBJ2-2
v_call: TRBV27
cdr3_length: 17

cdr3_nt: TGTGCCACCAGCAGAGTTGGGGCCATCAATGAGCAGTTCTTC
cdr3_aa: CATSRVGAINEQFF
d_call: -
clone_size: few
j_call: TRBJ2-1
v_call: TRBV15
cdr3_length: 14

cdr3_nt: TGTGCCAGCAGCTTGGGGGAAGGCAATCAGCCCCAGCATTTT
cdr3_aa: CASSLGEGNQPQHF
d_call: -
clone_size: -
j_call: TRBJ1-5
v_call: TRBV13
cdr3_length: 14

cdr3_nt: TGTGCCAGCAGCTTAGAATTAGCTGAAAAACTGTTTTTT
cdr3_aa: CASSLELAEKLFF
d_call: -
clone_size: -
j_call: TRBJ1-4
v_call: TRBV11-2
cdr3_length: 13

cdr3_nt: TGTGCCAGCAGCAAAGAGTTTGGACCTATCTGGAACACCGGGGAGCTGTTTTTT
cdr3_aa: CASSKEFGPIWNTGELFF
d_call: -
clone_size: once
j_call: TRBJ2-2
v_call: TRBV21-1
cdr3_length: 18

cdr3_nt: TGTGCCTGGAGTAGGGCAGGGGGGAATCAGCCCCAGCATTTT
cdr3_aa: CAWSRAGGNQPQHF
d_call: TRBD1
clone_size: -
j_call: TRBJ1-5
v_call: TRBV30
cdr3_length: 14

cdr3_nt: TGTGCCAGCAGCTTATCGCGATCCCCAGAAAACACCATATATTTT
cdr3_aa: CASSLSRSPENTIYF
d_call: -
clone_size: -
j_call: TRBJ1-3
v_call: TRBV11-3
cdr3_length: 15

cdr3_nt: TGTGCCAGCAGCCGATGGGACATACGAGACTCCTACGAGCAGTACTTC
cdr3_aa: CASSRWDIRDSYEQYF
d_call: -
clone_size: -
j_call: TRBJ2-7
v_call: TRBV5-5
cdr3_length: 16

cdr3_nt: TGTGCCAGCAGCCGACCTACAGGGGACGATGGCTACACCTTC
cdr3_aa: CASSRPTGDDGYTF
d_call: TRBD1
clone_size: -
j_call: TRBJ1-2
v_call: TRBV7-8
cdr3_length: 14

cdr3_nt: TGTGCCAGCAGCCCTGCTGGTGGGGCGGGTAATGAAAAACTGTTTTTT
cdr3_aa: CASSPAGGAGNEKLFF
d_call: -
clone_size: -
j_call: TRBJ1-4
v_call: TRBV7-8
cdr3_length: 16

cdr3_nt: TGCGCCAGCAGCCAAGATTCGCATACAGGGGAAAATCTTAGATTT
cdr3_aa: CASSQDSHTGENLRF
d_call: TRBD1
clone_size: once
j_call: TRBJ1-1
v_call: TRBV4-3
cdr3_length: 15

cdr3_nt: TGTGCCAGCAGCCCCTGGGTAGGTCAGCCCCAGCATTTT
cdr3_aa: CASSPWVGQPQHF
d_call: -
clone_size: -
j_call: TRBJ1-5
v_call: TRBV7-9
cdr3_length: 13

cdr3_nt: TGTGCCAGCAGTTTAGAGGGGACGAACACTGAAGCTTTCTTT
cdr3_aa: CASSLEGTNTEAFF
d_call: -
clone_size: -
j_call: TRBJ1-1
v_call: TRBV27
cdr3_length: 14

cdr3_nt: TGTGCCAGCAGCGCGGGACAGGGATCCTACAATGAGCAGTTCTTC
cdr3_aa: CASSAGQGSYNEQFF
d_call: TRBD1
clone_size: -
j_call: TRBJ2-1
v_call: TRBV9
cdr3_length: 15

cdr3_nt: TGCGCCAGCAGCTTGACCGGGGCCAGGGATCCTGGAAACACCATATATTTT
cdr3_aa: CASSLTGARDPGNTIYF
d_call: -
clone_size: -
j_call: TRBJ1-3
v_call: TRBV5-1
cdr3_length: 17

cdr3_nt: TGTGCCAGCAGTACAGGACGGTTGAACACTGAAGCTTTCTTT
cdr3_aa: CASSTGRLNTEAFF
d_call: -
clone_size: -
j_call: TRBJ1-1
v_call: TRBV11-2
cdr3_length: 14

cdr3_nt: TGTGCCAGCAGCCCGCAAGGAGCGGGGAGAGGTTACGAGCAGTACTTC
cdr3_aa: CASSPQGAGRGYEQYF
d_call: TRBD2
clone_size: -
j_call: TRBJ2-7
v_call: TRBV7-2
cdr3_length: 16